This TCR beta chain comes out of a study of blood T cell repertoires in COVID-19. Study context: The United States, Italy and Spain were the sources of the acute and convalescent COVID-19 samples.

The germline V gene encodes CDR1 LGHNA and CDR2 YNFKEQ. The CDR3 totals 15 residues. Trimming left V 0 bases short and J 6 bases short, with 12 bases between. Authors' analysis steps: Amplification of reference gene primers provided the estimated nucleated cell counts. TCRdb keeps only in-frame clones here, not all; method: immunoSEQ multiplex PCR. V, J and clone size reflect that table, while D and trimming were determined from the DNA. The sample comprises some 400,000 clones, over 65% of which are singletons, and about 1.2% rests with the top ten. This chain uses TRBV4-2 with TRBJ1-5, with a possible D match to TRBD1 (5 bases). Sequencing was done on a sample of peripheral blood. The sequence came from a human donor with acute or convalescent COVID-19. The donor label of this sample is uncertain. The CDR3 region is CASSQDRVVGQPQHF. The DNA for the CDR3 is TGTGCCAGCAGCCAAGACAGGGTTGTTGGTCAGCCCCAGCATTTT.